Below, 28 T cell receptor beta chains from the same sample are listed, as sequenced in a study of cytomegalovirus exposure and HLA in healthy donors. The PCR had 60 Vbeta and 13 Jbeta primers. Assay: immunoSEQ multiplex PCR; the TCRdb copy retains only in-frame clones and omits some. The profile shows 100,000 to 150,000 clones, around 80% of them singletons. Specimen: PBMCs. The receptors were sampled from a female donor in good health and CMV-seropositive.

This chain connects TRBV28 to TRBJ2-1; TRBD2 agrees at 10 bases. Germline values: CDR1 MDHEN, CDR2 SYDVKM. The CDR3 is 19 amino acids. V trimming: 5 bases; J trimming: 1 base; junction bases outside the gene matches: 14. DNA for the CDR3: TGTGCCAGCAGTCCCCAACCGGGGGCTAGCGGGGGTTCCTACAATGAGCAGTTCTTC. This encodes CASSPQPGASGGSYNEQFF.

There are a few counts of this clone. The V and J genes are TRBV13 and TRBJ2-1; tentatively, D is TRBD1 (5 bases). The V and J ends lost 3 bases and 10 bases respectively, with 10 bases between them. CDR3 length equals 12 residues. Germline values: CDR1 PRHDT, CDR2 FYEKMQ (reference sequence). CDR3 DNA: TGTGCCAGCAGCTTGACAGACCGGGAGCAGTTCTTC. Translation gives CASSLTDREQFF.

V gene TRBV2 combines with J gene TRBJ1-2; a possible D gene is TRBD1 (6 bases). From germline, CDR1 is SNHLY and CDR2 FYNNEI. CDR3 length: 12 residues. The V end was cut by 7 bases, the J end by 7 bases, with 13 bases between. Here the CDR3 reads CASTRGLGGYTF. The CDR3 DNA reads as TGTGCCAGCACAAGGGGGTTGGGTGGCTACACCTTC.

V is TRBV6-5 and J is TRBJ2-1, with 7 positions matching TRBD2. The J segment lost 9 bases and the V segment lost 1 base, leaving 9 bases of the junction unmatched. The CDR3 is made up of 15 amino acids. In germline, CDR1 is MNHEY, CDR2 SVGAGI. The CDR3 here is CASSYWREGQGEQFF. For the CDR3, the DNA is TGTGCCAGCAGTTACTGGAGGGAGGGCCAGGGTGAGCAGTTCTTC.

The chain combines TRBV14 with TRBJ1-1; no reliable D call. Germline CDR1 is SGHDN and CDR2 is FVKESK. The germline V and J ends were trimmed by 4 bases and 0 bases, with 15 bases remaining between them. This CDR3 contains 16 residues. CDR3 DNA: TGTGCCAGCAGCCCCCTCAGGAACCAGATGAACACTGAAGCTTTCTTT. Its protein product is CASSPLRNQMNTEAFF.

This clone turned up a few times. The J gene is TRBJ1-5, the V gene TRBV29-1; D is unresolved. Per germline, CDR1 SQVTM and CDR2 ANQGSEA. This CDR3 spans 15 amino acids. V shed 6 bases and J shed 3 bases, with 18 bases lying between them. The CDR3 here is CSVRPGVGDNQPQHF. CDR3 in DNA: TGCAGCGTCCGGCCGGGAGTTGGAGACAATCAGCCCCAGCATTTT. The variable domain in full, completed from reference TRBV29-1 and TRBJ1-5, reads SAVISQKPSRDICQRGTSLTIQCQVDSQVTMMFWYRQQPGQSLTLIATANQGSEATYESGFVIDKFPISRPNLTFSTLTVSNMSPEDSSIYLCSVRPGVGDNQPQHFGDGTRLSIL.

This rearrangement joins TRBV27 to TRBJ2-1; D is possibly TRBD2 (6 bases). The CDR3 length is 14 residues. Trimming pared 3 bases from V and 4 bases from J, leaving 10 bases between. The germline V gene has CDR1 MNHEY and CDR2 SMNVEV (reference sequence). The CDR3 region is CASSFRAGYNEQFF. DNA of the CDR3: TGTGCCAGCAGTTTCAGGGCGGGGTACAATGAGCAGTTCTTC.

The DNA of the CDR3 is TGTGCCTGGAGTCGGAGTTCGAACACTGAAGCTTTCTTT. Its translation: CAWSRSSNTEAFF. This sequence joins TRBV30 and TRBJ1-1; D is unresolved. The germline V gene has CDR1 GTSNPN and CDR2 SVGIG (reference sequence). This CDR3 is 13 amino acids long. V lost 2 bases to trimming and J lost 1 base, with 8 bases between them.

The genes are TRBV9 and TRBJ2-7; 7 bases match TRBD1. Looked up from germline, CDR1 is SGDLS and CDR2 is YYNGEE. The CDR3 runs to 15 residues. Unmatched junction bases numbered 10, after V lost 4 bases and J lost 3 bases. This CDR3 is CASSSPTRGNYEQYF. CDR3 bases: TGTGCCAGCAGCTCCCCCACCAGGGGGAACTACGAGCAGTACTTC.

The chain joins TRBV9 to TRBJ2-2; the D gene is possibly TRBD2 (6 bases). The CDR3 consists of 14 residues. Germline CDR1 SGDLS, CDR2 YYNGEE. V was cut by 0 bases and J by 5 bases, with 8 bases left in between. The CDR3 DNA reads as TGTGCCAGCAGCGTAGGGGCGGGAACCGGGGAGCTGTTTTTT. Translation gives CASSVGAGTGELFF.

The V gene is TRBV11-2, the J gene TRBJ1-1; tentative D call: TRBD1 (5 bases). The CDR3 sequence is 16 residues long. Germline V gene data show CDR1 as SGHAT and CDR2 as FQNNGV. Trimming removed 5 bases from V and 1 base from J, with 17 bases in between. CDR3 sequence (DNA): TGTGCCAGCAGCCGGGGGACCGGGACGGGGAACACTGAAGCTTTCTTT. Amino acids: CASSRGTGTGNTEAFF.

The genes are TRBV18 and TRBJ1-1; 7 bases fit TRBD1. From germline, CDR1 is KGHSH and CDR2 LQKENI. V lost 3 bases and J lost 1; bases outside the gene matches: 8. CDR3 length: 16 residues. The CDR3 loop reads CASSPPGGRGNTEAFF. The CDR3 DNA reads TGTGCCAGCTCACCGCCAGGGGGACGGGGGAACACTGAAGCTTTCTTT.

J is TRBJ1-2 and V is TRBV5-1, with D tentatively TRBD1 (5 bases). The ends were cut back, 2 bases at V and 6 bases at J, with 11 bases in the middle. CDR1 and CDR2 (germline): SGHRS, YFSETQ. The CDR3 totals 13 residues. The CDR3 loop reads CASSFGGANGYTF. The CDR3 DNA follows: TGCGCCAGCAGCTTCGGGGGAGCTAATGGCTACACCTTC.

The chain uses TRBV18 and TRBJ2-7, with 10 positions matching TRBD2. V was pared by 1 base and J by 2 bases, with 5 bases of the junction left unmatched. Germline V lookup: CDR1 KGHSH, CDR2 LQKENI. The length of the CDR3 is 16 residues. The CDR3 spells CASSPLPSGGTYEQYF. The CDR3 DNA is TGTGCCAGCTCACCACTACCTAGCGGGGGTACCTACGAGCAGTACTTC.

This clone was counted once. This chain links TRBV6-1 with TRBJ1-5, with TRBD1 identical over 7 bases. Germline CDR1 is MNHNS and CDR2 is SASEGT. With V trimmed by 6 bases and J by 3 bases, 2 bases remained unmatched. The CDR3 loop spans 13 amino acids. This chain's CDR3 is CASRGQSNQPQHF. Here the CDR3 DNA reads TGTGCCAGCAGGGGACAGTCCAATCAGCCCCAGCATTTT.

The chain employs TRBV2 and TRBJ2-7; D unclear. With 2 bases removed from V and 1 base from J, the gap between germline ends came to 3 bases. In germline, CDR1 is SNHLY, CDR2 FYNNEI. This CDR3 comprises 12 residues. CDR3 amino acids: CASSEQSYEQYF. The CDR3 DNA sequence: TGTGCCAGCAGTGAACAGTCCTACGAGCAGTACTTC.

The CDR3 DNA reads as TGTGCCAGCGGTACCAGGCAAGAGACCCAGTACTTC. Translation: CASGTRQETQYF. V is TRBV5-4 and J is TRBJ2-5; D is undetermined. Per the germline V gene, CDR1 is SGHNT and CDR2 is YYREEE (reference sequence). Trimming took off 7 bases at V and 2 bases at J, with 9 bases between the two ends. The CDR3 length is 12 residues.

This chain uses TRBV7-8 with TRBJ1-1, with unresolved D. The CDR3 sequence is 14 residues long. The germline CDR1 and CDR2 sequences are SGHVS and FQNEAQ. Between the trimmed V and J ends, which lost 1 base and 8 bases, there was a span of 14 bases. CDR3 loop: CASSLVSRGPEAFF. CDR3 nucleotides: TGTGCCAGCAGCTTAGTCTCACGAGGGCCCGAAGCTTTCTTT.

The chain carries TRBV5-4 and TRBJ2-3; 12 nucleotides match TRBD2. The V gene end was trimmed by 4 bases and the J gene end by 2 bases; junction bases not matched to a gene: 5. Germline V gene sequence: CDR1 SGHNT, CDR2 YYREEE (reference sequence). The CDR3 totals 16 residues. Written as DNA, the CDR3 is TGTGCCAGCAGCGCCAGACTAGCGGGGGACACAGATACGCAGTATTTT. Translated, it gives CASSARLAGDTDTQYF.

This clone came up a few times. The gene calls are TRBV6-5 and TRBJ1-3, with D possibly being TRBD1 (5 bases). Looked up from germline, CDR1 is MNHEY and CDR2 is SVGAGI. The CDR3 is 14 residues long. V was pared by 8 bases and J by 0 bases, with 11 bases between. The CDR3 nucleotides are TGTGCCAGCTCCGCGGGGGACTCTGGAAACACCATATATTTT. This gives the protein CASSAGDSGNTIYF.

The rearrangement links TRBV2 to TRBJ1-1, with 8 bases that match TRBD1. The germline CDR1 and CDR2 sequences are SNHLY and FYNNEI. The ends lost 5 bases at V and 12 bases at J; junction bases unmatched: 8. CDR3 length: 12 residues. CDR3 nucleotides: TGTGCCAGCAGTCTACGGACAGGGCCAACTTTCTTT. Protein product: CASSLRTGPTFF.

This chain connects TRBV10-3 to TRBJ2-7; TRBD1 agrees at 9 bases. From germline, CDR1 is ENHRY and CDR2 SYGVKD. The CDR3 contains 14 residues. J lost 2 bases, V lost 7 bases, and 6 bases had no gene match. CDR3 nucleotide sequence: TGTGCCATCAAGCCGGACAGGGGTACCTACGAGCAGTACTTC. Translating it yields CAIKPDRGTYEQYF.

CDR3 protein: CAIGGLAVETQYF. CDR3 DNA: TGTGCCATCGGCGGACTAGCGGTAGAGACCCAGTACTTC. The chain carries TRBV10-3 and TRBJ2-5; 10 bases fit TRBD2. Germline values: CDR1 ENHRY, CDR2 SYGVKD. CDR3 length: 13 residues. The V segment lost 8 bases and the J segment 4 bases; nucleotides outside the gene matches: 4.

This rearrangement joins TRBV19 to TRBJ2-1; possible D gene TRBD2, 5 bases. Germline loops: CDR1 LNHDA, CDR2 SQIVND (reference sequence). V was cut by 3 bases and J by 5 bases, with 11 bases left in between. The CDR3 runs 14 residues. CDR3 amino acids: CASSMGREDNEQFF. The CDR3 nucleotides read TGTGCCAGTAGTATGGGTCGGGAAGACAATGAGCAGTTCTTC. Supplemented by reference TRBV19 and TRBJ2-1, the full variable domain reads DGGITQSPKYLFRKEGQNVTLSCEQNLNHDAMYWYRQDPGQGLRLIYYSQIVNDFQKGDIAEGYSVSREKKESFPLTVTSAQKNPTAFYLCASSMGREDNEQFFGPGTRLTVL.

This rearrangement joins TRBV14 to TRBJ1-2, with 9 bases that match TRBD1. With 3 bases clipped from V and 8 bases from J, the junction kept 10 bases outside the gene matches. The length of the CDR3 is 15 residues. CDR1 SGHDN and CDR2 FVKESK come from the germline V gene. The CDR3 protein is CASSHKPGQGGGYTF. The DNA of the CDR3 is TGTGCCAGCAGCCATAAACCGGGACAGGGTGGCGGCTACACCTTC.

The chain uses TRBV9 and TRBJ1-5; no clear D gene. Germline CDR1 is SGDLS and CDR2 is YYNGEE. V was cut by 3 bases and J by 5 bases, with 9 bases left in between. This CDR3 has 13 residues. The CDR3 sequence is CASSGTEDQPQHF. The DNA for the CDR3 is TGTGCCAGCAGCGGAACTGAGGATCAGCCCCAGCATTTT.

The chain employs TRBV30 and TRBJ2-4; weak D call: TRBD1 (6 bases). The CDR3 runs to 18 residues. V lost 3 bases to trimming and J lost 0 bases, with 21 bases between them. The germline CDR1 and CDR2 sequences are GTSNPN and SVGIG (reference sequence). In DNA form, the CDR3 reads TGTGCCTGGAGGGGAACGGGACACAGAAATCTAGCCAAAAACATTCAGTACTTC. Its translation is CAWRGTGHRNLAKNIQYF.

The chain uses TRBV30 and TRBJ2-5, with 7 bases aligning to TRBD1. The DNA end is more similar to TRBJ2-7, so the J call may be wrong. CDR1 and CDR2 (germline): GTSNPN, SVGIG (reference sequence). This CDR3 is built from 13 residues. The CDR3 sequence is CAWPLRDSYEQYF. CDR3 sequence (DNA): TGTGCCTGGCCGTTAAGGGACAGCTACGAGCAGTACTTC.